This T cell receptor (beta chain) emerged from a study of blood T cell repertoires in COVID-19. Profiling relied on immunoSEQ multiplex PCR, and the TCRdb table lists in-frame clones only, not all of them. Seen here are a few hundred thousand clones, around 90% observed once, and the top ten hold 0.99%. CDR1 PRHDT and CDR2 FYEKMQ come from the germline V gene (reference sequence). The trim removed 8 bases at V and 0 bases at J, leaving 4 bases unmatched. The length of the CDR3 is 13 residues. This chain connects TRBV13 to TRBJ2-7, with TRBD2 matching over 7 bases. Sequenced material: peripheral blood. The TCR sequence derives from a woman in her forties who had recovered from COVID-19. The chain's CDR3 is CASGGGGSYEQYF. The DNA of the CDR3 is TGTGCCAGCGGCGGGGGTGGCTCCTACGAGCAGTACTTC.